This T cell receptor beta chain was recorded in a study of T cells in localized non-small cell lung cancer. Study results and limitations: Because only a single region of the tumor was sequenced, heterogeneity remains possible. Adjacent lung was found to contain a median about 50 of the top 100 tumor clones. Uninvolved adjacent lung showed higher T cell clonality than tumor. Longer overall survival was seen with higher T cell density measured in blood.

The CDR3 loop spans 15 amino acids. In its sample, this clone was seen a few times. Its antigen is still unknown. Method: immunoSEQ multiplex PCR; TCRdb's copy keeps in-frame clones and lacks some. The sample carries over a thousand clones, under 25% recorded once. Sequenced material: lung tumor tissue, taken before any cancer treatment. The chain employs TRBV1 and TRBJ2-7; the table calls TRBD1, which could not be checked here. TRBV1 is recorded as a pseudogene. The receptor comes from a male donor aged 60 or older with stage III squamous cell lung carcinoma. The CDR3 sequence is CASSQDLMAIYEQYF. The CDR3, as DNA: TGCGCCAGCAGCCAAGATCTGATGGCAATCTACGAGCAGTACTTC.